This T cell receptor beta chain appears in the sequencing data of a study of cytomegalovirus exposure and HLA in healthy donors. About the study: A prior study identified over 100 million unique TCR beta sequences from roughly 180 million T cells. Regarding the study as a whole: With DRB1 most and HLA-C fewest, TCR association rates differed between HLA loci in a later analysis. Sequencing had likely introduced a cluster of highly shared sequence variants as an artifact.

PCR amplification relied on 60 Vbeta primers (plus 13 Jbeta primers). TCRdb's table, derived via immunoSEQ multiplex PCR, lists solely in-frame clones and lacks some. The repertoire includes some 150,000 clones, about two thirds of them detected once, and roughly 4% sits in the top ten. The junction had 1 base not matched to a gene; V was cut back by 2 bases and J by 1 base. This CDR3 has 14 residues. Germline V gives CDR1 SGHNT, CDR2 YYREEE (reference sequence). This clone was recorded only once. Its target is not known. Within the sample, other DNA sequences also encode this same CDR3. The sequencing sample was made of PBMCs. The chain links TRBV5-4 to TRBJ2-3, with 7 bases lining up with TRBD2. The sequence was collected from a man aged 50 to 59 in good health and CMV-seropositive. CDR3 protein: CASSLSGGTDTQYF. The CDR3 DNA is TGTGCCAGCAGCTTAAGCGGGGGCACAGATACGCAGTATTTT.